This TCR beta chain comes out of a study of blood T cells in healthy people across ages. Whole-study context: About one barcoded beta molecule per two T cells was captured by template switching.

This clonotype was seen a single time. The CDR3 is made up of 15 amino acids. Per the germline V gene, CDR1 is SQVTM and CDR2 is ANQGSEA. The V end was cut by 6 bases, the J end by 13 bases, with 28 bases between. Each of the donors had 9 to 10 milliliters of peripheral blood drawn into EDTA-treated Vacutainer tubes. A second PCR, run for about 6 to 11 cycles, used a sample-barcoded 5' primer plus a J-beta primer mix. TCRdb fed the 5' RACE reads into MiXCR, producing one record per CDR3 protein. The table records 700,000 or so distinct CDR3 sequences, 40% to 45% of them present only once. V usage is TRBV29-1 and J usage is TRBJ2-1, with D possibly being TRBD1 (7 bases). This TCR was sampled from a man older than 75 in good health. The sequencing sample was made of blood. Here the CDR3 reads CSVRQGGGNWETQFF. CDR3 sequence (DNA): TGCAGCGTAAGACAGGGAGGAGGGAATTGGGAGACCCAGTTCTTC.